These 14 T cell receptor beta chains were sequenced from one sample in a study of identical twins (dated by TCRdb to 2016 to 2017). Library method: 5' RACE. The instrument given in TCRdb is Illumina HiSeq 2000. TCRdb trimmed public reads at Q25 via fastp, called clones via MiXCR and kept in-frame beta chains. Rows matching on CDR3 protein sequence are summarized as one entry with the most common DNA and genes. The sample includes 200,000 to 300,000 distinct CDR3 sequences, with approximately 7% observed a single time. The ten top clones hold roughly 3.4% of the sample. These data were also filed under a second study, of yellow fever vaccine responses in identical twins.

The specimen was memory (CD45RO+) T cells sorted from blood. The intended sense of this specimen's cell subset or site label: CD45RO+ enriched T cells. These receptors were taken from a woman in her late teens or twenties in good health.

This chain connects TRBV28 to TRBJ2-1, with a weak D call TRBD2 (6 bases). Looked up from germline, CDR1 is MDHEN and CDR2 is SYDVKM. The CDR3 covers 16 residues. V was shortened by 7 bases and J by 8 bases, with 24 bases between the two germline ends. CDR3 amino acids: CASTLEGGASLYEQFF. CDR3 DNA sequence: TGTGCCAGCACCTTAGAAGGCGGGGCCAGTTTGTATGAGCAGTTCTTC.

This clonotype has at least ten counts. This chain connects TRBV5-6 to TRBJ1-1, with D uncertain. The CDR3 runs to 14 residues. Deletions cut 3 bases from V and 1 base from J, with 10 bases between. Germline values: CDR1 SGHDT, CDR2 YYEEEE. The CDR3 loop reads CASSSLDKNTEAFF. The DNA for the CDR3 is TGTGCCAGCAGCTCCCTTGACAAGAACACTGAAGCTTTCTTT. Full variable domain (rest looked up from reference TRBV5-6 and TRBJ1-1): DAGVTQSPTHLIKTRGQQVTLRCSPKSGHDTVSWYQQALGQGPQFIFQYYEEEERQRGNFPDRFSGHQFPNYSSELNVNALLLGDSALYLCASSSLDKNTEAFFGQGTRLTVV.

This clonotype was detected only a few times. The chain carries TRBV9 and TRBJ1-5; 9 bases fit TRBD1. Germline CDR1 and CDR2: SGDLS and YYNGEE. With 3 bases clipped from V and 6 bases from J, the junction kept 7 bases outside the gene matches. This CDR3 has 15 amino acids. The CDR3 DNA reads TGTGCCAGCAGCGCCCAAGGACAGGGGCCTCAGCCCCAGCATTTT. Protein: CASSAQGQGPQPQHF.

The V gene is TRBV28, the J gene TRBJ2-1; 8 nucleotides match TRBD1. Unmatched junction bases numbered 12, after V lost 5 bases and J lost 9 bases. CDR3 length: 15 residues. Germline V gene lookup returns CDR1 MDHEN and CDR2 SYDVKM. CDR3 in amino acids: CASSQGAGGKSEQFF. CDR3 DNA sequence: TGTGCCAGCAGTCAGGGGGCAGGGGGGAAAAGTGAGCAGTTCTTC.

This clonotype was observed at least ten times. J is TRBJ1-5 and V is TRBV2; D perhaps matches TRBD1 (6 bases). The CDR3 totals 14 residues. V lost 6 bases, J lost 2 bases, and 11 bases lay in between. Germline V gives CDR1 SNHLY, CDR2 FYNNEI. The CDR3 nucleotides read TGTGCCAGCAGAGCAGGGGTGGGCAATCAGCCCCAGCATTTT. Its protein is CASRAGVGNQPQHF. Combining the CDR3 with reference TRBV2 and TRBJ1-5 gives the whole variable domain EPEVTQTPSHQVTQMGQEVILRCVPISNHLYFYWYRQILGQKVEFLVSFYNNEISEKSEIFDDQFSVERPDGSNFTLKIRSTKLEDSAMYFCASRAGVGNQPQHFGDGTRLSIL.

Many counts were recorded for this clonotype. V usage is TRBV28 and J usage is TRBJ1-1; D remains unclear. CDR1 and CDR2 from the germline V gene are MDHEN and SYDVKM. Trimming removed 5 bases at V and 5 bases at J, with 9 bases between. CDR3 length: 12 amino acids. The DNA for the CDR3 is TGTGCCAGCAGTCCCAAGGGAACTGAAGCTTTCTTT. This encodes CASSPKGTEAFF.

This sequence joins TRBV18 and TRBJ2-7; 9 bases align to TRBD2. V was clipped by 3 bases and J by 2 bases; unmatched bases: 8. The CDR3 runs 16 residues. Looked up from germline, CDR1 is KGHSH and CDR2 is LQKENI. The CDR3 sequence is CASSPTGTSTTYEQYF. The DNA for the CDR3 is TGTGCCAGCTCACCTACCGGGACTAGCACTACCTACGAGCAGTACTTC.

This clonotype occurred a few times. CDR3 DNA sequence: TGCGCCAGCCAGGGGGGCTACGAGCAGTACTTC. It yields the protein CASQGGYEQYF. The chain joins TRBV5-1 to TRBJ2-7, with D possibly being TRBD1 (7 bases). V lost 7 bases and J 3 bases, leaving 8 bases between the germline ends. Germline V lookup: CDR1 SGHRS, CDR2 YFSETQ. The CDR3 is made up of 11 amino acids.

This clonotype was seen at least ten times. The chain links TRBV5-1 to TRBJ1-1; TRBD1 matches at 10 bases. The germline CDR1 and CDR2 sequences are SGHRS and YFSETQ. The CDR3 has 14 residues. Germline trimming cut 4 bases from V and 3 bases from J; bases unmatched to any gene: 3. The CDR3 loop reads CASSKGQGDTEAFF. CDR3 in DNA: TGCGCCAGCAGCAAAGGACAGGGGGACACTGAAGCTTTCTTT.

This sequence joins TRBV21-1 and TRBJ2-3; TRBD1, as called in the table, went unchecked against the DNA. TRBV21-1 is an annotated pseudogene. The CDR3 has 17 residues. CDR3 DNA sequence: TGTGCCAGCAGCTCCCAGGTCTGGGAGTCAGGGGTGGATACGCAGTATTTT. It specifies CASSSQVWESGVDTQYF.

This clonotype was counted ten times or more. This chain links TRBV7-2 with TRBJ2-7; no reliable D call. Germline CDR1 SGHTA, CDR2 FQGNSA. V was shortened by 1 base and J by 3 bases, with 4 bases between the two germline ends. CDR3 size: 12 residues. CDR3: CASSLGRYEQYF. In DNA form, the CDR3 reads TGTGCCAGCAGCTTAGGGCGCTACGAGCAGTACTTC.

This clonotype was seen a few times. The V and J genes are TRBV6-2 or TRBV6-3 and TRBJ1-2, with a weak D call TRBD1 (5 bases). V was shortened by 4 bases and J by 9 bases, with 21 bases between the two germline ends. Germline V CDR1 and CDR2: MNHEY, SVGEGT. CDR3 length equals 15 residues. Written as DNA, the CDR3 is TGTGCCAGCAGTTCACCTCCGGGCAGGGATGAACGCTACACCTTC. As protein: CASSSPPGRDERYTF.

The J gene is TRBJ2-1, the V gene TRBV18, with 7 bases identical to TRBD1. V was pared by 3 bases and J by 4 bases, with 12 bases of the junction left unmatched. The CDR3 length is 17 residues. From germline, CDR1 is KGHSH and CDR2 LQKENI. This chain's CDR3 is CASSPRAETGPYNEQFF. In DNA form, the CDR3 reads TGTGCCAGCTCACCCCGGGCCGAGACAGGGCCTTACAATGAGCAGTTCTTC.

The sample holds many counts of this clonotype. This rearrangement joins TRBV7-9 to TRBJ1-4; no clear D. Per the germline V gene, CDR1 is SEHNR and CDR2 is FQNEAQ (reference sequence). Trimming took off 1 base at V and 2 bases at J, with 5 bases between the two ends. The CDR3 spans 14 residues. CDR3 sequence: CASSLGGTNEKLFF. DNA for the CDR3: TGTGCCAGCAGCTTAGGAGGGACTAATGAAAAACTGTTTTTT. Full variable domain (outside the CDR3, taken from reference TRBV7-9 and TRBJ1-4): DTGVSQNPRHKITKRGQNVTFRCDPISEHNRLYWYRQTLGQGPEFLTYFQNEAQLEKSRLLSDRFSAERPKGSFSTLEIQRTEQGDSAMYLCASSLGGTNEKLFFGSGTQLSVL.